What follows are 22 T cell receptor beta chains derived from one specimen sequenced in a study of blood T cell repertoires in COVID-19. This table comes from immunoSEQ multiplex PCR, and its TCRdb copy is limited to in-frame clones, with some not included. This table holds about 400,000 clones, roughly nine tenths found once. The sequenced material came from PBMCs or T cells enriched from blood (not recorded which). The receptors originated from a woman aged 25 to 45 who had recovered from COVID-19.

The chain recombines TRBV29-1 with TRBJ1-3; D is ambiguous. The CDR3 length is 12 residues. V was cut by 6 bases and J by 0 bases, with 6 bases left in between. Germline V gene data show CDR1 as SQVTM and CDR2 as ANQGSEA. The CDR3 protein is CSVASSGNTIYF. The CDR3 DNA follows: TGCAGCGTAGCTAGCTCTGGAAACACCATATATTTT. The full variable domain, with the rest looked up from reference TRBV29-1 and TRBJ1-3, is SAVISQKPSRDICQRGTSLTIQCQVDSQVTMMFWYRQQPGQSLTLIATANQGSEATYESGFVIDKFPISRPNLTFSTLTVSNMSPEDSSIYLCSVASSGNTIYFGEGSWLTVV.

This chain joins TRBV4-1 and TRBJ2-7; 9 nucleotides line up with TRBD1. CDR1 is MGHRA, CDR2 YSYEKL, per germline. The CDR3 runs to 14 residues. V lost 6 bases, J lost 3 bases, and 6 bases stayed unmatched. The DNA of the CDR3 is TGCGCCAGCAGTCAACCGGGACAGGGCTACGAGCAGTACTTC. It codes for CASSQPGQGYEQYF.

The chain couples TRBV5-6 to TRBJ1-2; no definite D call. The CDR3 has 12 residues. Germline V CDR1 and CDR2: SGHDT, YYEEEE. Trimming shortened V by 4 bases and J by 11 bases, and 15 bases separated the two germline ends. Here the CDR3 DNA reads TGTGCCAGCAGCCTAGGAAGGATGGGTTACACCTTC. Amino acid sequence: CASSLGRMGYTF.

This clone appeared a single time. V gene TRBV18 combines with J gene TRBJ1-1; 7 nucleotides match TRBD1. The CDR3 runs to 14 residues. V trimming: 3 bases; J trimming: 6 bases; junction bases outside the gene matches: 7. Germline V CDR1 and CDR2: KGHSH, LQKENI. CDR3 sequence (DNA): TGTGCCAGCTCACCGCGACAGGGAAGCGCTGAAGCTTTCTTT. Amino acids: CASSPRQGSAEAFF.

The chain uses TRBV27 and TRBJ2-7; 15 positions match TRBD2. The junction had 8 bases not matched to a gene; V was cut back by 8 bases and J by 3 bases. The CDR3 extends over 16 amino acids. CDR1 MNHEY and CDR2 SMNVEV come from the germline V gene (reference sequence). This CDR3 is CASRGLAGGRDYEQYF. As DNA, the CDR3 is TGTGCCAGCCGGGGACTAGCGGGAGGTAGGGACTACGAGCAGTACTTC.

The chain employs TRBV30 and TRBJ1-2; D might be TRBD1 (5 bases). The germline V and J ends were trimmed by 5 bases and 9 bases, with 22 bases remaining between them. This CDR3 is 14 amino acids long. Germline CDR1 is GTSNPN and CDR2 is SVGIG (reference sequence). The CDR3 nucleotides are TGTGCCTGGGGTGGACAAGGTGACGCTCGAAGCTACACCTTC. Translating gives CAWGGQGDARSYTF.

V and J are TRBV7-9 and TRBJ2-1; the match to TRBD1 covers 11 bases. Germline V lookup: CDR1 SEHNR, CDR2 FQNEAQ (reference sequence). The CDR3 sequence is 15 residues long. J gave up 8 bases and V 3 bases, and 6 bases lay outside the gene matches. The CDR3 region has the DNA TGTGCCAGCAGCTTGGGGGACAGGGGGATCGATGAGCAGTTCTTC. Translated: CASSLGDRGIDEQFF.

This clone is a singleton in its sample. The chain carries TRBV7-2 and TRBJ2-3; 10 bases are a match to TRBD1. The CDR3 loop spans 15 amino acids. Trimming removed 3 bases from V and 6 bases from J; junction bases left unmatched: 6. Germline V gives CDR1 SGHTA, CDR2 FQGNSA. The CDR3 sequence is CASSLEGQGWDTQYF. CDR3 in DNA: TGTGCCAGCAGCTTGGAGGGACAGGGGTGGGATACGCAGTATTTT.

The CDR3 DNA reads as TGTGCCAGCAGCTTACTAGCGGGAGTCGGGGTCCTAGCCAAAAACATTCAGTACTTC. This encodes CASSLLAGVGVLAKNIQYF. This chain links TRBV7-9 with TRBJ2-4; 10 bases match TRBD2. CDR3 length: 19 amino acids. V shed 2 bases and J 0 bases; nucleotides not matched to a gene: 10. Germline-derived CDR1 and CDR2 are SEHNR and FQNEAQ (reference sequence).

The chain has TRBV18 and TRBJ2-1; 9 bases agree with TRBD2. The CDR3 contains 15 residues. CDR1 is KGHSH and CDR2 is LQKENI in the germline V gene. The V segment lost 3 bases and the J segment 7 bases; nucleotides outside the gene matches: 7. The CDR3 region has the DNA TGTGCCAGCTCACCTACAGGACTAGCGAAAAATGAGCAGTTCTTC. The encoded protein is CASSPTGLAKNEQFF. Complete variable domain (other parts from reference TRBV18 and TRBJ2-1): NAGVMQNPRHLVRRRGQEARLRCSPMKGHSHVYWYRQLPEEGLKFMVYLQKENIIDESGMPKERFSAEFPKEGPSILRIQQVVRGDSAAYFCASSPTGLAKNEQFFGPGTRLTVL.

V is TRBV29-1 and J is TRBJ2-7; the match to TRBD2 covers 9 bases. Trimming removed 4 bases from V and 12 bases from J; junction bases left unmatched: 7. The CDR3 length is 11 residues. The V gene's germline CDR1 is SQVTM and CDR2 ANQGSEA. The CDR3 sequence: CSVGLAGARYF. DNA of the CDR3: TGCAGCGTTGGATTAGCGGGGGCTCGGTACTTC.

DNA for the CDR3: TGTGCCAGCAGTTACTACCCAAGACAGGGTCCGTACTTC. Protein product: CASSYYPRQGPYF. This sequence joins TRBV6-2 or TRBV6-3 and TRBJ2-7; 7 bases match TRBD1. Germline CDR1 and CDR2: MNHEY and SVGEGT. V lost 1 base to trimming and J lost 12 bases; unmatched junction nucleotides: 9. The CDR3 has 13 residues.

V usage is TRBV27 and J usage is TRBJ1-5, with D perhaps matching TRBD1 (6 bases). Trimming removed 8 bases from V and 6 bases from J, with 14 bases in between. This CDR3 spans 13 amino acids. Germline CDR1 reads MNHEY; CDR2 reads SMNVEV (reference sequence). DNA of the CDR3: TGTGCCAGCTCATCAGGGGTCGGTCAGCCCCAGCATTTT. It specifies CASSSGVGQPQHF.

The J gene is TRBJ1-1, the V gene TRBV7-3, with 8 bases fitting TRBD1. The CDR3 has 18 residues. CDR1 and CDR2 from the germline V gene are SGHTA and FQGTGA. J gave up 1 base and V 2 bases, and 12 bases lay outside the gene matches. CDR3 residues: CASSLAPPSGTGNTEAFF. The CDR3, as DNA: TGTGCCAGCAGCTTAGCCCCCCCGAGCGGGACAGGGAACACTGAAGCTTTCTTT.

The V and J genes are TRBV7-9 and TRBJ1-1; D is ambiguous. There are 12 residues in the CDR3. The germline gives CDR1 SEHNR, CDR2 FQNEAQ (reference sequence). Trimming pared 1 base from V and 7 bases from J, leaving 7 bases between. CDR3 loop: CASSLGGLEAFF. The CDR3 DNA reads TGTGCCAGCAGCTTAGGTGGCCTTGAAGCTTTCTTT.

This chain uses TRBV5-8 with TRBJ1-5; D remains ambiguous. The CDR3 loop spans 16 amino acids. The V gene's germline CDR1 is SGHTS and CDR2 YDEGEE. V was pared by 0 bases and J by 5 bases, with 15 bases between. CDR3 DNA sequence: TGTGCCAGCAGCTTGGGATCGGGGAGAGTGGATCAGCCCCAGCATTTT. This encodes CASSLGSGRVDQPQHF.

The chain links TRBV2 to TRBJ2-7; D is undetermined. This CDR3 has 12 amino acids. The ends were cut back, 1 base at V and 6 bases at J, with 7 bases in the middle. Germline V gene data show CDR1 as SNHLY and CDR2 as FYNNEI. CDR3 sequence reads: CASSEGQIEQYF. The CDR3 region has the DNA TGTGCCAGCAGTGAAGGGCAGATCGAGCAGTACTTC.

The genes are TRBV10-3 and TRBJ1-1; D possibly corresponds to TRBD1 (6 bases). Germline V lookup: CDR1 ENHRY, CDR2 SYGVKD. The CDR3 is made up of 14 amino acids. The ends were cut back, 6 bases at V and 5 bases at J, with 16 bases in the middle. The CDR3 sequence is CAISEGEVRTEAFF. CDR3 DNA: TGTGCCATCAGCGAGGGGGAGGTCCGAACTGAAGCTTTCTTT.

This sequence joins TRBV29-1 and TRBJ2-1, with 12 bases fitting TRBD2. This CDR3 is 18 amino acids long. J gave up 2 bases and V 3 bases, and 11 bases lay outside the gene matches. Per germline, CDR1 SQVTM and CDR2 ANQGSEA. CDR3 sequence: CSVDRATSGSLTYNEQFF. The CDR3 nucleotides read TGCAGCGTTGACAGGGCGACTAGCGGGAGTTTAACCTACAATGAGCAGTTCTTC.

CDR3 protein: CASSRPASGENIQYF. CDR3 in DNA: TGTGCCAGCAGCCGACCTGCTAGCGGAGAAAACATTCAGTACTTC. The V gene is TRBV7-9, the J gene TRBJ2-4; 7 nucleotides align to TRBD2. CDR1 and CDR2 from the germline V gene are SEHNR and FQNEAQ (reference sequence). Trimming at V came to 5 bases and at J to 5 bases, leaving 9 bases not matched to a gene. This CDR3 region has 15 residues.

The chain links TRBV2 to TRBJ1-4; D gene ambiguous. The CDR3 consists of 14 residues. The V gene's germline CDR1 is SNHLY and CDR2 FYNNEI. Trimming pared 4 bases from V and 5 bases from J, leaving 11 bases between. The CDR3 protein is CASSVLRRNEKLFF. The CDR3 bases are TGTGCCAGCAGTGTCCTACGGCGGAATGAAAAACTGTTTTTT.

The chain links TRBV15 to TRBJ2-1; possible D gene TRBD2, 6 bases. Trimming took 0 bases from V and 6 from J, leaving 15 bases between them. Germline V gene sequence: CDR1 LNHNV, CDR2 YYDKDF (reference sequence). The CDR3 has 16 amino acids. CDR3 nucleotides: TGTGCCACCAGCAGAGATGACCTCGGGACTCCCAATGAGCAGTTCTTC. Its translation is CATSRDDLGTPNEQFF.